A selection of T cell receptor beta chains follows, all from one sample in a study of shared clonotypes between healthy human individuals. Libraries were prepared by immunoSEQ multiplex PCR; TCRdb keeps only in-frame clonotypes and omits some of them. This table has over 2,000,000 clones, 80% to 95% appearing once. What was sequenced was naive CD8+ T cells from PBMCs. The source of these receptors is a man younger than 35 in good health. Some clones in this sample may be carry-over from other donors' samples. The CDR3 runs from the conserved cysteine through the conserved F or W. Fields, in order: V gene, J gene, clone size, D gene, CDR3 protein, CDR3 DNA. A D gene is named only where the DNA matches it firmly. Only some rows state a clone size, as once, few, many or a class for expanded clones.

TRBV30,TRBJ1-1,few,NA,CAWSAKPLGTEAFF,TGTGCCTGGAGTGCGAAACCCCTGGGTACTGAAGCTTTCTTT
TRBV27,TRBJ2-7,NA,TRBD2,CASSSIAGPYEQYF,TGTGCCAGCAGTTCCATAGCGGGCCCCTACGAGCAGTACTTC
TRBV7-6,TRBJ2-6,NA,NA,CASRSGTGANVLTF,TGTGCCAGCCGCTCCGGGACTGGGGCCAACGTCCTGACTTTC
TRBV6-1,TRBJ1-1,NA,TRBD1,CASSEGTGFMNTEAFF,TGTGCCAGCAGTGAGGGGACAGGCTTCATGAACACTGAAGCTTTCTTT
TRBV5-1,TRBJ1-1,NA,TRBD1,CASSHRQGTNTEAFF,TGCGCCAGCAGCCACAGACAGGGGACGAACACTGAAGCTTTCTTT
TRBV27,TRBJ1-4,once,NA,CASSVSATTNEKLFF,TGTGCCAGCAGTGTATCTGCTACAACTAATGAAAAACTGTTTTTT
TRBV6-4,TRBJ1-2,NA,TRBD1,CASSEGTGDGYTF,TGTGCCAGCAGTGAGGGGACAGGGGACGGCTACACCTTC
TRBV11-2,TRBJ1-4,NA,TRBD1,CASSLTPSRDREFPFF,TGTGCCAGCAGCTTAACCCCGTCCCGGGACAGGGAGTTTCCGTTTTTT
TRBV21-1,TRBJ2-2,NA,NA,CASLLRGLAGEVGTGELFF,TGTGCCAGCTTATTACGGGGACTAGCGGGAGAGGTGGGCACCGGGGAGCTGTTTTTT
TRBV18,TRBJ2-7,NA,NA,CASSPSIGGSPYEQYF,TGTGCCAGCTCACCCTCCATTGGTGGGAGCCCCTACGAGCAGTACTTC
TRBV4-2,TRBJ2-7,NA,NA,CASSQEIGGLSYEQYF,TGTGCCAGCAGCCAAGAAATAGGGGGGTTGTCCTACGAGCAGTACTTC
TRBV27,TRBJ2-3,NA,TRBD2,CASRSRLASWSTDTQYF,TGTGCCAGCAGATCCAGACTAGCAAGTTGGAGCACAGATACGCAGTATTTT
TRBV6-1,TRBJ2-2,NA,NA,CASSEGVRTGELFF,TGTGCCAGCAGTGAGGGGGTAAGGACCGGGGAGCTGTTTTTT
TRBV11-3,TRBJ2-1,NA,TRBD2,CASSLAQREHNEQFF,TGTGCCAGCAGCTTAGCCCAGCGGGAGCACAATGAGCAGTTCTTC
TRBV2,TRBJ2-7,NA,NA,CASSEGSESSTYEQYF,TGTGCCAGCAGTGAAGGTTCGGAGAGTTCAACCTACGAGCAGTACTTC
TRBV6-5,TRBJ2-2,once,NA,CASSGGHNGVGELFF,TGTGCCAGCAGTGGGGGACACAACGGGGTCGGGGAGCTGTTTTTT
TRBV27,TRBJ2-3,NA,TRBD1,CASSPLDRVSTDTQYF,TGTGCCAGCAGTCCCCTGGACAGGGTGTCCACAGATACGCAGTATTTT
TRBV4-1,TRBJ1-1,few,TRBD1,CASRPTGLNTEAFF,TGCGCCAGCAGGCCGACAGGGTTAAACACTGAAGCTTTCTTT
TRBV4-1,TRBJ2-1,NA,NA,CASSQLTAGPPYNEQFF,TGCGCCAGCAGCCAGCTTACGGCCGGCCCACCTTACAATGAGCAGTTCTTC
TRBV5-4,TRBJ1-5,NA,TRBD1,CASSLEGARDRGCQPQHF,TGTGCCAGCAGCTTGGAAGGGGCTAGGGACAGGGGGTGTCAGCCCCAGCATTTT
TRBV6-5,TRBJ2-7,NA,NA,CASSLRGYYEQYF,TGTGCCAGCAGTTTACGGGGCTACTACGAGCAGTACTTC
TRBV4-1,TRBJ2-7,NA,TRBD1,CASSRLPGTGNYEQYF,TGCGCCAGCAGCCGCTTGCCCGGGACAGGGAACTACGAGCAGTACTTC
TRBV6-6,TRBJ1-1,NA,NA,CASSYSEGVDAFF,TGTGCCAGCAGTTACTCGGAGGGGGTGGATGCTTTCTTT
TRBV11-2,TRBJ2-7,NA,TRBD2,CASSTRDYPYEQYF,TGTGCCAGCAGCACCCGGGACTACCCCTACGAGCAGTACTTC
TRBV7-3,TRBJ2-3,NA,TRBD2,CASSQTSGITDTQYF,TGTGCCAGCAGCCAGACTAGCGGAATCACAGATACGCAGTATTTT
TRBV9,TRBJ1-2,NA,NA,CASSVATLPTLPHF,TGTGCCAGCAGCGTAGCTACACTACCGACTCTCCCCCACTTC
TRBV7-9,TRBJ1-5,few,NA,CASSLDNQPQHF,TGTGCCAGCAGCCTAGACAATCAGCCCCAGCATTTT
TRBV18,TRBJ2-5,NA,NA,CASSTTQVGETQYF,TGTGCCAGCTCCACCACACAGGTAGGAGAGACCCAGTACTTC
TRBV11-1,TRBJ2-1,NA,TRBD1,CASSLLSGGDEQFF,TGTGCCAGCAGCTTACTCTCAGGGGGCGATGAGCAGTTCTTC
TRBV4-3,TRBJ2-5,NA,NA,CASSQGTGYQETQYF,TGCGCCAGCAGCCAAGGTACAGGGTACCAAGAGACCCAGTACTTC
TRBV29-1,TRBJ2-1,once,NA,CSVWRGEAQFF,TGCAGCGTTTGGCGGGGTGAGGCGCAGTTCTTC
TRBV13,TRBJ2-2,NA,TRBD2,CASSLLAGGWNTGELFF,TGTGCCAGCAGCTTACTAGCGGGAGGGTGGAACACCGGGGAGCTGTTTTTT
TRBV28,TRBJ1-5,few,TRBD1,CAIDRGYSNQPQHF,TGTGCCATCGACAGGGGATATAGCAATCAGCCCCAGCATTTT
TRBV9,TRBJ2-5,NA,TRBD2,CASSAAPGLVQETQYF,TGTGCCAGCAGCGCCGCTCCGGGACTAGTTCAAGAGACCCAGTACTTC
TRBV19,TRBJ2-7,NA,NA,CASSMGTTYEQYF,TGTGCCAGTAGTATGGGCACCACCTACGAGCAGTACTTC
TRBV27,TRBJ2-1,NA,NA,CASSLGFRGNEQFF,TGTGCCAGCAGTTTAGGCTTTAGGGGGAATGAGCAGTTCTTC
TRBV27,TRBJ2-1,NA,NA,CASSLSTIVGAYNEQFF,TGTGCCAGCAGTTTATCGACTATAGTAGGTGCCTACAATGAGCAGTTCTTC
TRBV29-1,TRBJ2-2,NA,TRBD2,CSVELTSGRAGELFF,TGCAGCGTTGAGTTGACTAGCGGGAGGGCCGGGGAGCTGTTTTTT
TRBV4-1,TRBJ2-7,NA,TRBD1,CASSPDRDYEQYF,TGCGCCAGCAGCCCCGACAGGGACTACGAGCAGTACTTC
TRBV7-8,TRBJ2-1,NA,TRBD2,CASRARRLAGDNEQFF,TGTGCCTCCCGGGCGAGACGGCTAGCGGGAGACAATGAGCAGTTCTTC
TRBV27,TRBJ2-2,NA,NA,CASSPGREADTGELFF,TGTGCCAGCAGTCCTGGGCGGGAAGCCGACACCGGGGAGCTGTTTTTT
TRBV5-6,TRBJ1-1,NA,NA,CASTRQGGDTEAFF,TGTGCCAGCACCCGTCAGGGCGGGGACACTGAAGCTTTCTTT
TRBV7-6,TRBJ2-7,NA,NA,CASSGGAKTGGNPYEQYF,TGTGCCAGCAGCGGCGGGGCAAAAACAGGAGGTAATCCCTACGAGCAGTACTTC
TRBV28,TRBJ2-5,NA,NA,CASSLWRGETQYF,TGTGCCAGCAGTTTATGGAGGGGAGAGACCCAGTACTTC
TRBV4-2,TRBJ2-3,once,TRBD1,CASSQDLTGGLDTQYF,TGTGCCAGCAGCCAAGATCTCACAGGGGGACTGGATACGCAGTATTTT
TRBV7-8,TRBJ2-1,NA,NA,CASSPGSSYNEQFF,TGTGCCAGCAGCCCAGGGAGTTCCTACAATGAGCAGTTCTTC
TRBV5-1,TRBJ1-2,NA,NA,CASSLATLGEDYGYTF,TGCGCCAGCAGCTTGGCCACCTTAGGGGAGGACTATGGCTACACCTTC
TRBV19,TRBJ2-5,NA,TRBD2,CASSIGAGLAGETQYF,TGTGCCAGTAGTATTGGCGCGGGACTAGCGGGAGAGACCCAGTACTTC
TRBV5-6,TRBJ1-5,NA,NA,CASSLFGQGGQPQHF,TGTGCCAGCAGCTTGTTTGGCCAAGGCGGGCAGCCCCAGCATTTT
TRBV7-9,TRBJ1-1,NA,TRBD1,CASSLEQGLNTEAFF,TGTGCCAGCAGCTTAGAACAGGGGTTGAACACTGAAGCTTTCTTT
TRBV27,TRBJ2-7,once,TRBD2,CASSLLAGYEQYF,TGTGCCAGCAGTTTACTAGCGGGCTACGAGCAGTACTTC
TRBV28,TRBJ2-7,NA,NA,CASSAHSFYEQYF,TGTGCCAGCAGTGCCCACAGCTTCTACGAGCAGTACTTC
TRBV28,TRBJ2-7,NA,TRBD2,CASSRMREFLAGEGVGEQYF,TGTGCCAGCAGCCGGATGCGGGAGTTTCTAGCGGGAGAGGGGGTGGGCGAGCAGTACTTC
TRBV2,TRBJ2-6,NA,TRBD2,CASSGLAGDSGANVLTF,TGTGCCAGCAGTGGACTAGCGGGAGACTCTGGGGCCAACGTCCTGACTTTC